The 7 T cell receptor beta chains listed next were all sequenced from one sample in a study of identical twins (dated by TCRdb to 2015 to 2016). The method behind the library was 5' RACE. The reads were generated on an Illumina HiSeq 2000. TCRdb's own reprocessing of the public reads used fastp at Q25 and MiXCR and kept productive beta chains. One record per CDR3 amino acid sequence lists the most common genes and DNA. A total of under 450,000 distinct CDR3 sequences appear in this sample, roughly 20% of them only once. Of the sample, less than 15% is held by the ten largest clones. The sample consisted of naive T cells sorted from blood. The cell subset or site label of this sample denotes: cells isolated with a human naive T-cell isolation kit. The receptors originated from a man between 50 and 59 years old in good health.

This clonotype was detected ten times or more. V and J are TRBV18 and TRBJ2-4; possible D gene TRBD1, 5 bases. This CDR3 spans 17 amino acids. Germline V lookup: CDR1 KGHSH, CDR2 LQKENI. Trimming shortened V by 0 bases and J by 1 base, and 13 bases separated the two germline ends. The CDR3 nucleotides read TGTGCCAGCTCACCACCTTTCCAAGGGGCGGCCAAAAACATTCAGTACTTC. Its translation: CASSPPFQGAAKNIQYF.

CDR3 sequence: CASRPGTAITYEQYF. CDR3 coding DNA: TGTGCCAGCAGGCCCGGGACAGCGATTACCTACGAGCAGTACTTC. The genes are TRBV6-2 or TRBV6-3 and TRBJ2-7, with 7 positions matching TRBD1. V was clipped by 6 bases and J by 2 bases; unmatched bases: 10. The CDR3 spans 15 residues. Germline CDR1 MNHEY, CDR2 SVGEGT.

V usage is TRBV5-1 and J usage is TRBJ2-1; 8 bases map to TRBD2. The V and J ends lost 6 bases and 1 base, in that order; junction bases with no gene match: 9. CDR3 length: 16 residues. Germline lookup yields CDR1 SGHRS and CDR2 YFSETQ. The CDR3 bases are TGCGCCAGCAAATTTAGCGGGACCAGTTCCTACAATGAGCAGTTCTTC. Translated: CASKFSGTSSYNEQFF.

This clonotype has only a few counts. V usage is TRBV7-9 and J usage is TRBJ1-2, with TRBD1 identical over 8 bases. Per germline, CDR1 SEHNR and CDR2 FQNEAQ (reference sequence). The CDR3 sequence is 13 residues long. Losses at the gene ends were 5 bases for V and 8 bases for J; bases not matched to a gene: 7. The CDR3 protein is CASSPSTGEGYTF. CDR3 DNA: TGTGCCAGCAGCCCCTCGACAGGGGAGGGCTACACCTTC.

This clonotype has a handful of counts. J is TRBJ1-2 and V is TRBV6-2 or TRBV6-3, with 7 bases matching TRBD1. The CDR3 has 13 amino acids. The J segment lost 3 bases and the V segment lost 6 bases, leaving 4 bases of the junction unmatched. Germline CDR1 MNHEY, CDR2 SVGEGT. This CDR3 is CASSWDSDYGYTF. The CDR3 DNA follows: TGTGCCAGCAGCTGGGACAGCGACTATGGCTACACCTTC.

The chain has TRBV5-1 and TRBJ1-1, with D perhaps matching TRBD1 (5 bases). Germline V gives CDR1 SGHRS, CDR2 YFSETQ. The length of the CDR3 is 14 residues. Trimming removed 6 bases at V and 1 base at J, with 13 bases between. CDR3 loop: CASKGIGRNTEAFF. The DNA of the CDR3 is TGCGCCAGCAAGGGGATTGGAAGGAACACTGAAGCTTTCTTT.

There are many counts of this clonotype. This chain joins TRBV6-2 or TRBV6-3 and TRBJ2-1, with 12 positions matching TRBD2. This CDR3 comprises 16 residues. Germline V lookup: CDR1 MNHEY, CDR2 SVGEGT. J lost 4 bases, V lost 6 bases, and 7 bases had no gene match. In DNA, the CDR3 is TGTGCCAGCAGCGAGACTAGCGGGAGAGGTTACAATGAGCAGTTCTTC. This gives the protein CASSETSGRGYNEQFF.